The rows below give T cell receptor beta chains drawn from one sample of a study of T cell repertoires in cytomegalovirus infection. In TCRdb, the reads were re-called with MiXCR into one record per CDR3 protein. The table shows 400,000 to 550,000 distinct CDR3 sequences, with about 11% occurring only once. Sequenced: PBMCs. The source is a human donor in good health (CMV status not recorded). Some clones in this sample may be carry-over from other donors' samples. CDR3s include the opening cysteine and the closing phenylalanine or tryptophan. The D gene is left open where the match is weak. Only some rows state a clone size, as once, few, many or a class for expanded clones.

J: TRBJ2-7
V: TRBV5-4
size: few
D: TRBD1
DNA: TGTGCCAGCAGCTTTCCTCTCTCCGGACAGGGAAAACCCTACGAGCAGTACTTC
CDR3: CASSFPLSGQGKPYEQYF

J: TRBJ2-3
V: TRBV7-9
size: many
D: NA
DNA: TGTGCCAGCAGCCCCGACTATCTCACAGATACGCAGTATTTT
CDR3: CASSPDYLTDTQYF

J: TRBJ2-3
V: TRBV4-1
size: many
D: NA
DNA: TGCGCCAGCAGCCACCCGCAGGATACGCAGTATTTT
CDR3: CASSHPQDTQYF

J: TRBJ1-5
V: TRBV7-2
size: many
D: NA
DNA: TGTGCCAGCAGCTTAATGATCAATCAGCCCCAGCATTTT
CDR3: CASSLMINQPQHF

J: TRBJ2-7
V: TRBV24-1
size: NA
D: NA
DNA: TGTGCCACCAGTGATACAGGTGCCTACGAGCAGTACTTC
CDR3: CATSDTGAYEQYF

J: TRBJ2-5
V: TRBV7-2
size: many
D: TRBD1
DNA: TGTGCCAGCAGCTCCAGGACAGGGGTCCTCCAAGAGACCCAGTACTTC
CDR3: CASSSRTGVLQETQYF

J: TRBJ2-3
V: TRBV11-3
size: few
D: NA
DNA: TGTGCCAGCAGCCTGGACACATCAGATACGCAGTATTTT
CDR3: CASSLDTSDTQYF

J: TRBJ1-2
V: TRBV2
size: many
D: NA
DNA: TGTGCCAGCAGTGAAGACAGGAACTATGGCTACACCTTC
CDR3: CASSEDRNYGYTF

J: TRBJ2-3
V: TRBV12-5
size: few
D: NA
DNA: TGTGCTAGTGGCTCGGACAGTTTCACAGATACGCAGTATTTT
CDR3: CASGSDSFTDTQYF

J: TRBJ1-1
V: TRBV20-1
size: NA
D: NA
DNA: TGCAGTGCTAGAAGGTTATGGGTAGTGACGAACACTGAAGCTTTCTTT
CDR3: CSARRLWVVTNTEAFF

J: TRBJ2-2
V: TRBV3-1
size: NA
D: NA
DNA: TGTGCCAGCAGCCGTACACAGAGAACCGGGGAGCTGTTTTTT
CDR3: CASSRTQRTGELFF

J: TRBJ1-2
V: TRBV19
size: few
D: TRBD1
DNA: TGTGCCAGTAGCACGACAGGGGACTATGGCTACACCTTC
CDR3: CASSTTGDYGYTF

J: TRBJ1-3
V: TRBV28
size: NA
D: NA
DNA: TGTGCCAGCATCTCTTCAGACAGAAACACCATATATTTT
CDR3: CASISSDRNTIYF

J: TRBJ2-7
V: TRBV19
size: many
D: TRBD2
DNA: TGTGCCAGTAGTATAGCGGAACTAGCGGGAGGTTACGAGCAGTACTTC
CDR3: CASSIAELAGGYEQYF

J: TRBJ2-5
V: TRBV6-5
size: many
D: TRBD1
DNA: TGTGCCAGCAGTCCGAGAGGGACAGGGTTCATGGAGACCCAGTACTTC
CDR3: CASSPRGTGFMETQYF

J: TRBJ2-7
V: TRBV6-6
size: NA
D: TRBD2
DNA: TGTGCCAGCAGTAGACTAGCGAACCCGAACGAGCAGTACTTC
CDR3: CASSRLANPNEQYF

J: TRBJ2-1
V: TRBV2
size: many
D: TRBD1
DNA: TGTGCCAGCAGGGCCGACAGGGGGCTCTACAATGAGCAGTTCTTC
CDR3: CASRADRGLYNEQFF

J: TRBJ2-1
V: TRBV24-1
size: many
D: NA
DNA: TGTGCCACCATCGGAGCTGAGCAGTTCTTC
CDR3: CATIGAEQFF

J: TRBJ2-1
V: TRBV7-3
size: many
D: TRBD2
DNA: TGTGCCAGCAGCCCCTACCGGGACTACTTGGAGCAGTTCTTC
CDR3: CASSPYRDYLEQFF

J: TRBJ2-7
V: TRBV24-1
size: many
D: NA
DNA: TGTGCCACCCAAGGAGTAGGGGACCCCTACGAGCAGTACTTC
CDR3: CATQGVGDPYEQYF

J: TRBJ2-1
V: TRBV20-1
size: NA
D: NA
DNA: TGCAGTGCTAGAGATCGGAAGGATGAGCAGTTCTTC
CDR3: CSARDRKDEQFF

J: TRBJ2-7
V: TRBV7-2
size: many
D: NA
DNA: TGTGCCAGCAGCTTCTTTTGGTCCGGGGGTGGGTACGAGCAGTACTTC
CDR3: CASSFFWSGGGYEQYF

J: TRBJ2-7
V: TRBV19
size: many
D: NA
DNA: TGTGCCAGTAGTCGGGACCGGGGGTTGAACGAGCAGTACTTC
CDR3: CASSRDRGLNEQYF

J: TRBJ2-7
V: TRBV6-5
size: many
D: TRBD2
DNA: TGTGCCAGCAGTCGGGGGCTAGCGGGAGGCTCCTACGAGCAGTACTTC
CDR3: CASSRGLAGGSYEQYF

J: TRBJ1-3
V: TRBV13
size: NA
D: NA
DNA: TGTGCCAGCAGCTTAGAGGCCAGAGCGACTGGAAACACCATATATTTT
CDR3: CASSLEARATGNTIYF

J: TRBJ1-3
V: TRBV10-3
size: many
D: NA
DNA: TGTGCCATCAGTCAACCTTTCCGGACGGGCTCTGGAAACACCATATATTTT
CDR3: CAISQPFRTGSGNTIYF

J: TRBJ2-7
V: TRBV6-2/TRBV6-3
size: many
D: NA
DNA: TGTGCCAGCAGTTACCGGACCTACGAGCAGTACTTC
CDR3: CASSYRTYEQYF

J: TRBJ2-1
V: TRBV18
size: few
D: NA
DNA: TGTGCCAGCTCACCACCGGTAGACAATGAGCAGTTCTTC
CDR3: CASSPPVDNEQFF

J: TRBJ2-5
V: TRBV25-1
size: NA
D: NA
DNA: TGTGCCAGCGGGGGACATTTCGAGACCCAGTACTTC
CDR3: CASGGHFETQYF

J: TRBJ1-5
V: TRBV19
size: NA
D: TRBD1
DNA: TGTGCCAGTAGTATGGGGGACAGGGGTCAGCCCCAGCATTTT
CDR3: CASSMGDRGQPQHF

J: TRBJ1-1
V: TRBV29-1
size: many
D: NA
DNA: TGCAGCGTCAACACTGTGTCTGAAGCTTTCTTT
CDR3: CSVNTVSEAFF

J: TRBJ1-2
V: TRBV7-2
size: many
D: NA
DNA: TGTGCCAGCAGCTTATGGAGTAGGGGCTACACCTTC
CDR3: CASSLWSRGYTF

J: TRBJ2-1
V: TRBV10-3
size: many
D: NA
DNA: TGTGCCATCCGTCTCCCCTTCTACAATGAGCAGTTCTTC
CDR3: CAIRLPFYNEQFF

J: TRBJ1-2
V: TRBV11-2
size: NA
D: TRBD1
DNA: TGTGCCAGCAGCTTCTTTCCAAGGGACAGTGGCTACACCTTC
CDR3: CASSFFPRDSGYTF

J: TRBJ2-1
V: TRBV11-3
size: many
D: TRBD2
DNA: TGTGCCAGCGGACAAAGCTTAGGACTAGCGGGAGTCCAGGGTCCACTGTTCTTC
CDR3: CASGQSLGLAGVQGPLFF

J: TRBJ1-4
V: TRBV7-9
size: many
D: NA
DNA: TGTGCCAGCAGCTTAGGAGGGGGTCAAGAAAAACTGTTTTTT
CDR3: CASSLGGGQEKLFF

J: TRBJ2-1
V: TRBV4-1
size: many
D: NA
DNA: TGCGCCAGCAGCCAAGAGGGGACACTAATTCCCCAGCAGTTCTTC
CDR3: CASSQEGTLIPQQFF